This entry describes one TCR beta chain. The sample belongs to a study of OX40 agonist ivuxolimab in advanced cancers. Study-level background: A mean age of around 63 years, range 23 to 79, was recorded, and roughly 80% were male.

V was pared by 3 bases and J by 3 bases, with 8 bases of the junction left unmatched. Germline V CDR1 and CDR2: SGHDT, YYEEEE. The CDR3 extends over 16 amino acids. TCRdb's table, derived via immunoSEQ multiplex PCR, lists solely in-frame clones and lacks some. The data hold under 90,000 clones, with 90% to 95% observed a single time. This specimen was CD4+ or CD8+ T cells sorted from blood, taken in a trial of the OX40 agonist ivuxolimab. This TCR derives from an adult with an advanced solid tumor such as melanoma, head and neck, liver or kidney cancer. V is TRBV5-6 and J is TRBJ1-4, with TRBD1 matching over 7 bases. In DNA form, the CDR3 reads TGTGCCAGCAGCTCTGGCGGGGGACAGCCTAATGAAAAACTGTTTTTT. Translation gives CASSSGGGQPNEKLFF.